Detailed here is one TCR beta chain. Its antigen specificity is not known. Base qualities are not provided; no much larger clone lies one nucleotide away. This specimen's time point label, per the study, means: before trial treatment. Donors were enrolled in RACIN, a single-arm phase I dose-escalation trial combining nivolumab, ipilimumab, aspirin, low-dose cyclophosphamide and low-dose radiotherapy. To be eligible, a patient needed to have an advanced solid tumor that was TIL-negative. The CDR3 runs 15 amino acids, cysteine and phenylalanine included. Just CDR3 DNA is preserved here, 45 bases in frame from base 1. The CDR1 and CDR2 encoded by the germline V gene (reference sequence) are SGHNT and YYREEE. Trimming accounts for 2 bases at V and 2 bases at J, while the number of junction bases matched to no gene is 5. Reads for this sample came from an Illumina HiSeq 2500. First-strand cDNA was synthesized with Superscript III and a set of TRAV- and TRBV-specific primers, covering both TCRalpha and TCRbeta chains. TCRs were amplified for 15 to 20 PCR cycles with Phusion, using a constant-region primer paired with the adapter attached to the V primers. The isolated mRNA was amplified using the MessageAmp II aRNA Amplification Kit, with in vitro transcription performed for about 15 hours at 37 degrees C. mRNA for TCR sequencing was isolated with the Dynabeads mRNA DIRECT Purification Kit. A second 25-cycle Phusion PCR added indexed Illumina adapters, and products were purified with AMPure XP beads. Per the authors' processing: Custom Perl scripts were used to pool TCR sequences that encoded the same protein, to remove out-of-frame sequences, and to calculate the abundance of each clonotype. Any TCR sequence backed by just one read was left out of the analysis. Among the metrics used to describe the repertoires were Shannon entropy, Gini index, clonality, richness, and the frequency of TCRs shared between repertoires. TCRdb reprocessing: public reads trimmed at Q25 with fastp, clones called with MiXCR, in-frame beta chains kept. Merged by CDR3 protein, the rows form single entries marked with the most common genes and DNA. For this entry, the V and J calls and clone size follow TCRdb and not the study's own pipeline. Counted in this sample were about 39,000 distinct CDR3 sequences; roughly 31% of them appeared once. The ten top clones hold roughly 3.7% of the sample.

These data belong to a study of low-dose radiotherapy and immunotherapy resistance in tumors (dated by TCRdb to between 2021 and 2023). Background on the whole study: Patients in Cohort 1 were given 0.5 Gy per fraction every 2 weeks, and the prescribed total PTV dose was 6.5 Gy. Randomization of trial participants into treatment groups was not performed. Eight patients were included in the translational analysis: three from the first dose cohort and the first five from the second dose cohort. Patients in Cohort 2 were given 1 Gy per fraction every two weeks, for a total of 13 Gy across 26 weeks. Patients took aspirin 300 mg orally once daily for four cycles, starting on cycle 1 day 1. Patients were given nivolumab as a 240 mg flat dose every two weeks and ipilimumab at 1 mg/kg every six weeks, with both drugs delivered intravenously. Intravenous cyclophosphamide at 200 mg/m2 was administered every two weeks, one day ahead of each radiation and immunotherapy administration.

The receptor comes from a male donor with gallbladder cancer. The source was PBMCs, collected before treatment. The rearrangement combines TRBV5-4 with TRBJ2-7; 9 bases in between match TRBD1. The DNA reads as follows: TGTGCCAGCAGCTTCCGGACAGGGGCGACCTACGAGCAGTACTTC. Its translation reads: CASSFRTGATYEQYF.